The 29 T cell receptor beta chains below all came from one sample that was sequenced in a study of blood T cell repertoires in COVID-19. The data were produced by immunoSEQ multiplex PCR, yet TCRdb's version contains in-frame clones alone and is incomplete. The sample carries over 200,000 clones, roughly 80% recorded once. The sequenced sample consisted of PBMCs or T cells enriched from blood (not recorded which). These receptors were obtained from a man aged 60 to 75 who had recovered from COVID-19.

The chain recombines TRBV24-1 with TRBJ2-1; 7 bases are shared with TRBD1. Germline CDR1 reads KGHDR; CDR2 reads SFDVKD. The V segment lost 5 bases and the J segment 2 bases; nucleotides outside the gene matches: 8. The CDR3 sequence is 16 residues long. This CDR3 reads CATSAPTGIAYNEQFF. The CDR3 DNA sequence: TGTGCCACCAGTGCCCCGACAGGGATTGCCTACAATGAGCAGTTCTTC.

J is TRBJ1-4 and V is TRBV11-3, with TRBD1 matching 7 bases. V dropped 5 bases and J dropped 5; count of bases not matched to a gene: 11. CDR1 is SGHNT and CDR2 is YENEEA in the germline V gene. The CDR3 has 16 amino acids. The CDR3 nucleotides are TGTGCCAGCAGCACCCCGTTGAAGGGGGCAAATGAAAAACTGTTTTTT. Amino acids: CASSTPLKGANEKLFF.

This chain joins TRBV10-3 and TRBJ1-1; D ambiguous. The germline V and J ends were trimmed by 2 bases and 1 base, with 14 bases remaining between them. Per germline, CDR1 ENHRY and CDR2 SYGVKD. The CDR3 is made up of 16 amino acids. CDR3 nucleotide sequence: TGTGCCATCAGTGAGGGGCGTCGAAACACGAACACTGAAGCTTTCTTT. It encodes CAISEGRRNTNTEAFF.

This clone appeared a single time. The chain employs TRBV18 and TRBJ2-3; 12 bases map to TRBD2. Trimming at V came to 6 bases and at J to 0 bases, leaving 4 bases not matched to a gene. Germline assignment: CDR1 KGHSH and CDR2 LQKENI. The CDR3 consists of 16 residues. For the CDR3, the DNA is TGTGCCAGCTCGCCCCTAGCGGGGGGGAGCACAGATACGCAGTATTTT. It encodes CASSPLAGGSTDTQYF.

This chain links TRBV7-2 with TRBJ2-1, with TRBD2 matching 7 bases. The germline CDR1 and CDR2 sequences are SGHTA and FQGNSA. This CDR3 contains 17 residues. Trimming at V came to 5 bases and at J to 1 base, leaving 11 bases not matched to a gene. The CDR3 loop is CASSPQTSTSSYNEQFF. DNA for the CDR3: TGTGCCAGCAGCCCCCAGACTAGCACGTCATCCTACAATGAGCAGTTCTTC.

CDR3 region: CASSLTGEGEQFF. The CDR3 coding sequence is TGCGCCAGCAGCTTAACAGGAGAAGGGGAGCAGTTCTTC. The chain recombines TRBV5-1 with TRBJ2-1, with D possibly TRBD1 on 5 matching bases. Germline V gives CDR1 SGHRS, CDR2 YFSETQ. Trimming stripped 2 bases from V and 10 bases from J, with 13 bases between. The CDR3 sequence is 13 residues long.

The chain carries TRBV7-2 and TRBJ2-2; D ambiguous. V lost 2 bases, J lost 4 bases, and 8 bases lay in between. Looked up from germline, CDR1 is SGHTA and CDR2 is FQGNSA. The CDR3 has 14 residues. As DNA, the CDR3 is TGTGCCAGCAGCTTATCATTAGCCACCGGGGAGCTGTTTTTT. Amino acid sequence: CASSLSLATGELFF. Based on the CDR3 plus reference TRBV7-2 and TRBJ2-2, the full variable domain is GAGVSQSPSNKVTEKGKDVELRCDPISGHTALYWYRQSLGQGLEFLIYFQGNSAPDKSGLPSDRFSAERTGGSVSTLTIQRTQQEDSAVYLCASSLSLATGELFFGEGSRLTVL.

The chain joins TRBV6-5 to TRBJ2-7; 8 positions agree with TRBD2. CDR1 is MNHEY, CDR2 SVGAGI, per germline. The CDR3 has 15 residues. V lost 5 bases to trimming and J lost 0 bases; unmatched junction nucleotides: 6. The CDR3 DNA reads as TGTGCCAGCAGTATATTAGCGGGGAGCTCCTACGAGCAGTACTTC. Protein product: CASSILAGSSYEQYF.

The gene calls are TRBV4-2 and TRBJ1-5, with a possible D match to TRBD1 (6 bases). The V and J ends lost 2 bases and 7 bases respectively, with 18 bases between them. This CDR3 has 16 residues. The germline V gene encodes CDR1 LGHNA and CDR2 YNFKEQ. This CDR3 is CASSQMAGVVLQPQHF. CDR3 nucleotide sequence: TGTGCCAGCAGCCAAATGGCAGGGGTAGTTTTGCAGCCCCAGCATTTT.

The CDR3, as DNA: TGCAGCGTTGAAATGGGGCAGAGCACTGAAGCTTTCTTT. It specifies CSVEMGQSTEAFF. The chain has TRBV29-1 and TRBJ1-1; maybe TRBD1 (5 bases). Trimming cost V 2 bases and J 4 bases, with 11 bases left between them. The CDR3 length is 13 residues. Germline CDR1 is SQVTM and CDR2 is ANQGSEA.

J is TRBJ1-2 and V is TRBV3-1 (or the pseudogene TRBV3-2), with D perhaps matching TRBD1 (6 bases). This CDR3 contains 15 residues. Trimming stripped 3 bases from V and 7 bases from J, with 18 bases between. In germline, CDR1 is LGHDT, CDR2 YNNKEL (reference sequence). The CDR3 here is CASSQSFRDIVGYTF. The DNA for the CDR3 is TGTGCCAGCAGCCAGAGTTTCCGGGACATAGTTGGCTACACCTTC.

The chain recombines TRBV24-1 with TRBJ2-1, with 11 bases aligning to TRBD1. The CDR3 extends over 18 amino acids. Per germline, CDR1 KGHDR and CDR2 SFDVKD. V shed 3 bases and J 4 bases; nucleotides not matched to a gene: 10. CDR3 in DNA: TGTGCCACCAGTGATCAAAAGCTAGGACAGGGGGCTTACAATGAGCAGTTCTTC. Its translation is CATSDQKLGQGAYNEQFF.

This rearrangement joins TRBV6-6 to TRBJ1-2, with a possible D match to TRBD1 (5 bases). CDR3 length equals 13 residues. V was pared by 5 bases and J by 7 bases, with 14 bases between. From germline, CDR1 is MNHNY and CDR2 SVGAGI (reference sequence). The CDR3 nucleotides are TGTGCCAGCAGTGCCCGGGGAGGGACTGGCTACACCTTC. Its translation: CASSARGGTGYTF.

The J gene is TRBJ1-5, the V gene TRBV7-2; maybe TRBD1 (5 bases). This CDR3 has 16 amino acids. V lost 2 bases to trimming and J lost 3 bases, with 14 bases between them. Germline V gives CDR1 SGHTA, CDR2 FQGNSA. CDR3 amino acids: CASSLMPGQVNQPQHF. As DNA, the CDR3 is TGTGCCAGCAGCTTAATGCCTGGACAAGTCAATCAGCCCCAGCATTTT.

This clone was observed once. The rearrangement joins TRBV4-2 to TRBJ1-2; 10 bases fit TRBD1. CDR1 and CDR2 from the germline V gene are LGHNA and YNFKEQ. This CDR3 is built from 16 residues. Losses at the gene ends were 3 bases for V and 8 bases for J; bases not matched to a gene: 12. The CDR3, as DNA: TGTGCCAGCAGCCAGACCAGGGACAGGGGCTCTCGAGGCTACACCTTC. Its protein is CASSQTRDRGSRGYTF.

V gene TRBV3-1 (or the pseudogene TRBV3-2) combines with J gene TRBJ2-4; D is unresolved. The CDR3 has 15 amino acids. Germline CDR1 is LGHDT and CDR2 is YNNKEL (reference sequence). V was cut by 0 bases and J by 5 bases, with 11 bases left in between. CDR3 DNA: TGTGCCAGCAGCCAAGATCGCGGCCGCCAAAACATTCAGTACTTC. Amino acids: CASSQDRGRQNIQYF.

This clone was observed a handful of times. The rearrangement uses TRBV6-2 or TRBV6-3 and TRBJ2-1; TRBD2 matches at 12 bases. Germline CDR1 is MNHEY and CDR2 is SVGEGT. J lost 6 bases, V lost 5 bases, and 8 bases had no gene match. The CDR3 runs 16 residues. CDR3 amino acids: CASSDALAGGLNEQFF. CDR3 coding DNA: TGTGCCAGCAGTGACGCGCTAGCGGGGGGGCTCAATGAGCAGTTCTTC.

The genes are TRBV6-1 and TRBJ1-4, with D possibly matching TRBD1 (5 bases). Germline assignment: CDR1 MNHNS and CDR2 SASEGT. Trimming took off 3 bases at V and 8 bases at J, with 13 bases between the two ends. This CDR3 has 14 amino acids. In DNA, the CDR3 is TGTGCCAGCAGTGAGAGACAGTTCTGGGAAAAACTGTTTTTT. Its protein is CASSERQFWEKLFF.

This rearrangement joins TRBV4-3 to TRBJ2-1; TRBD2 matches 11 bases. In germline, CDR1 is LGHNA, CDR2 YSLEER. The CDR3 length is 16 residues. V lost 2 bases, J lost 4 bases, and 4 bases stayed unmatched. The chain's CDR3 is CASSQQTSGGYNEQFF. The CDR3 nucleotides are TGCGCCAGCAGCCAACAAACTAGCGGGGGTTACAATGAGCAGTTCTTC.

The table lists this clone with a few counts. The chain has TRBV5-1 and TRBJ2-2; 8 bases match TRBD1. Germline V gene lookup returns CDR1 SGHRS and CDR2 YFSETQ. V lost 3 bases to trimming and J lost 2 bases; unmatched junction nucleotides: 6. This CDR3 spans 16 amino acids. In DNA, the CDR3 is TGCGCCAGCAGCTACGGCACAGGGGGTAACACCGGGGAGCTGTTTTTT. Amino acid sequence: CASSYGTGGNTGELFF.

The chain recombines TRBV30 with TRBJ2-3; D is unclear. Germline V gene sequence: CDR1 GTSNPN, CDR2 SVGIG (reference sequence). This CDR3 is 15 amino acids long. With 3 bases removed from V and 2 bases from J, the gap between germline ends came to 15 bases. The CDR3 DNA sequence: TGTGCCTGGAGACTTGGGCCGTTTATCACAGATACGCAGTATTTT. It specifies CAWRLGPFITDTQYF.

J is TRBJ2-2 and V is TRBV10-2, with 11 bases that match TRBD2. V lost 6 bases and J lost 3; bases outside the gene matches: 3. This CDR3 contains 15 residues. Germline loops: CDR1 WSHSY, CDR2 SAAADI. The CDR3 is CASSGTSGYTGELFF. The CDR3, as DNA: TGCGCCAGCAGCGGGACTAGCGGATACACCGGGGAGCTGTTTTTT.

The chain couples TRBV24-1 to TRBJ2-3; 7 bases agree with TRBD1. The germline gives CDR1 KGHDR, CDR2 SFDVKD. The CDR3 is made up of 16 amino acids. Trimming at V came to 7 bases and at J to 2 bases, leaving 11 bases not matched to a gene. The CDR3 loop reads CATSDEQGLFTDTQYF. The CDR3, as DNA: TGTGCCACCAGCGACGAACAGGGGCTATTCACAGATACGCAGTATTTT.

The chain uses TRBV12-5 and TRBJ1-1; 11 nucleotides agree with TRBD1. In germline, CDR1 is LGHNT, CDR2 FRNRAP. V gave up 4 bases and J gave up 5 bases; unmatched junction bases: 6. This CDR3 spans 15 amino acids. The CDR3: CASGWGQGVGTEAFF. In DNA, the CDR3 is TGTGCTAGTGGTTGGGGACAGGGGGTGGGAACTGAAGCTTTCTTT.

This clone occurred a few times. The genes are TRBV11-3 and TRBJ2-3; 7 nucleotides align to TRBD2. V lost 3 bases to trimming and J lost 0 bases; unmatched junction nucleotides: 0. The CDR3 runs to 14 residues. Germline V gene data show CDR1 as SGHNT and CDR2 as YENEEA. The CDR3 bases are TGTGCCAGCAGCTTCGGGGGGAGCACAGATACGCAGTATTTT. This sequence encodes CASSFGGSTDTQYF.

The chain recombines TRBV18 with TRBJ2-2, with 8 bases identical to TRBD1. Germline loops: CDR1 KGHSH, CDR2 LQKENI. The CDR3 totals 17 residues. The V gene end was trimmed by 3 bases and the J gene end by 5 bases; junction bases not matched to a gene: 11. The CDR3 protein is CASSPQFAGGGTGELFF. In DNA form, the CDR3 reads TGTGCCAGCTCACCCCAATTCGCAGGGGGCGGAACCGGGGAGCTGTTTTTT. Drawing the rest from reference TRBV18 and TRBJ2-2, the complete variable domain is NAGVMQNPRHLVRRRGQEARLRCSPMKGHSHVYWYRQLPEEGLKFMVYLQKENIIDESGMPKERFSAEFPKEGPSILRIQQVVRGDSAAYFCASSPQFAGGGTGELFFGEGSRLTVL.

This clone has a single count. This chain's CDR3 is CASSLGARRDYSYNEQFF. The CDR3 DNA follows: TGTGCCAGCAGCTTAGGTGCGCGTCGGGACTACTCCTACAATGAGCAGTTCTTC. The chain employs TRBV7-9 and TRBJ2-1, with 7 bases matching TRBD2. Germline assignment: CDR1 SEHNR and CDR2 FQNEAQ (reference sequence). This CDR3 has 18 amino acids. Losses at the gene ends were 1 base for V and 0 bases for J; bases not matched to a gene: 9.

The chain employs TRBV29-1 and TRBJ1-1; D unresolved. The CDR3 consists of 13 residues. Trimming removed 7 bases from V and 0 bases from J, with 12 bases in between. The germline CDR1 and CDR2 sequences are SQVTM and ANQGSEA. CDR3 nucleotides: TGCAGCGCTAGAGGACTGATGAACACTGAAGCTTTCTTT. This codes for CSARGLMNTEAFF.

The gene calls are TRBV11-1 and TRBJ2-7, with TRBD1 identical over 9 bases. The germline gives CDR1 SGHAT, CDR2 FQDESV (reference sequence). The CDR3 covers 14 residues. V gave up 5 bases and J gave up 3 bases; unmatched junction bases: 5. The CDR3 here is CASSPGTGNYEQYF. The CDR3 DNA reads TGTGCCAGCAGCCCAGGGACAGGGAACTACGAGCAGTACTTC.